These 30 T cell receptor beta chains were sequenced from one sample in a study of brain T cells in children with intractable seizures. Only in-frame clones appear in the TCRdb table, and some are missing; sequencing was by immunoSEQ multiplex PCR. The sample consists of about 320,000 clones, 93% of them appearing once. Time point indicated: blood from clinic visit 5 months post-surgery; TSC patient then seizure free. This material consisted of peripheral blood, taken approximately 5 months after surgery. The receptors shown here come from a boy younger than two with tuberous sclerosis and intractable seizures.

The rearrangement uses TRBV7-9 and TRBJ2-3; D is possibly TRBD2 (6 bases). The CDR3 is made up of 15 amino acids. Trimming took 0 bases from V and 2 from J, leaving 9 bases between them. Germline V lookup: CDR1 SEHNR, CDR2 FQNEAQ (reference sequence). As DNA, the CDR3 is TGTGCCAGCAGCTTAGCGGGGGGAGACACAGATACGCAGTATTTT. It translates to CASSLAGGDTDTQYF.

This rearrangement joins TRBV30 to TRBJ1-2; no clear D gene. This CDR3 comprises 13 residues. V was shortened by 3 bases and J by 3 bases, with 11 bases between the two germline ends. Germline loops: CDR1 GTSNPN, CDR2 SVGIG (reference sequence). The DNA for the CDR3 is TGTGCCTGGAGCGACGGGAGGGACTATGGCTACACCTTC. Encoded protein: CAWSDGRDYGYTF. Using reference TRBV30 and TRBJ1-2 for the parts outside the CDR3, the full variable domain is SQTIHQWPATLVQPVGSPLSLECTVEGTSNPNLYWYRQAAGRGLQLLFYSVGIGQISSEVPQNLSASRPQDRQFILSSKKLLLSDSGFYLCAWSDGRDYGYTFGSGTRLTVV.

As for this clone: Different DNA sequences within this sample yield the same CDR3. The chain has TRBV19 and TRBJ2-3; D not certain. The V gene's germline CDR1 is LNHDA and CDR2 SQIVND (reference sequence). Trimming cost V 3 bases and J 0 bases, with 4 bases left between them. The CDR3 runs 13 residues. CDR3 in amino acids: CASSMGSTDTQYF. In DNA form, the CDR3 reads TGTGCCAGTAGTATGGGTAGCACAGATACGCAGTATTTT. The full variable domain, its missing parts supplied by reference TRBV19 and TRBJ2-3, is DGGITQSPKYLFRKEGQNVTLSCEQNLNHDAMYWYRQDPGQGLRLIYYSQIVNDFQKGDIAEGYSVSREKKESFPLTVTSAQKNPTAFYLCASSMGSTDTQYFGPGTRLTVL.

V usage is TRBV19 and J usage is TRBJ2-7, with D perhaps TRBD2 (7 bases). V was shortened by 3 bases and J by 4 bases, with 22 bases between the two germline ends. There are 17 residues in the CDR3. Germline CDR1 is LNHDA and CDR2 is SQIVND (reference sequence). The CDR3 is CASSIGWGREIGYEQYF. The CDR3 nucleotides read TGTGCCAGTAGTATCGGCTGGGGGCGGGAGATAGGTTACGAGCAGTACTTC. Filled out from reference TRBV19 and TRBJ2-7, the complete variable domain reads DGGITQSPKYLFRKEGQNVTLSCEQNLNHDAMYWYRQDPGQGLRLIYYSQIVNDFQKGDIAEGYSVSREKKESFPLTVTSAQKNPTAFYLCASSIGWGREIGYEQYFGPGTRLTVT.

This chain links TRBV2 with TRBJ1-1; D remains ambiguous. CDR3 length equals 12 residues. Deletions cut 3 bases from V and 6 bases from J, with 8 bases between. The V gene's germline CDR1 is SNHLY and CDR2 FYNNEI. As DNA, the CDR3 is TGTGCCAGCAGTGATCTTCGGCCTGAAGCTTTCTTT. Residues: CASSDLRPEAFF.

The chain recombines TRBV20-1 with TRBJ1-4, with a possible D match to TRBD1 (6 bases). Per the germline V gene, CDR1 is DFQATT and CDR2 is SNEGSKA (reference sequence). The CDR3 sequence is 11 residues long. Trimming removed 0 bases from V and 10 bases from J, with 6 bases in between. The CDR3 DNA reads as TGCAGTGCTAGAGACAGGGGAAAACTGTTTTTT. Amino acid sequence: CSARDRGKLFF.

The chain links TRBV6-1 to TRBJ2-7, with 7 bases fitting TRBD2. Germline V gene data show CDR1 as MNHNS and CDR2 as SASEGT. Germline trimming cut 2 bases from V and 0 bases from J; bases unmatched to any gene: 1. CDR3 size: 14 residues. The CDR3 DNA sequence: TGTGCCAGCAGTGAATGGGAGGGCTCCTACGAGCAGTACTTC. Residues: CASSEWEGSYEQYF.

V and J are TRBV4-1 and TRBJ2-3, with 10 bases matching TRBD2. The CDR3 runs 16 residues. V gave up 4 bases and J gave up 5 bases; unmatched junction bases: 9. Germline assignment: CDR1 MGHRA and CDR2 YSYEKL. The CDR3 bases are TGCGCCAGCAGCCGGGTCCTAGCGGGAGCCGGAGATACGCAGTATTTT. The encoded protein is CASSRVLAGAGDTQYF.

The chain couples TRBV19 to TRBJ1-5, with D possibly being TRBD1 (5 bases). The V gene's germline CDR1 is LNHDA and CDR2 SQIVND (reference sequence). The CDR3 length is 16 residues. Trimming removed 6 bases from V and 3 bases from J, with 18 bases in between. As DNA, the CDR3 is TGTGCCAGTAGCCCCACAGGCCCGCCTCTCAATCAGCCCCAGCATTTT. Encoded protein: CASSPTGPPLNQPQHF.

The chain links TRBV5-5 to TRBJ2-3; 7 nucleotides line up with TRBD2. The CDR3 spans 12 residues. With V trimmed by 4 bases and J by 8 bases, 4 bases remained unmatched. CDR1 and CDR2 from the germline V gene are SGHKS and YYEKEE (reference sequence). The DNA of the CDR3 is TGTGCCAGCAGCCCGTGGGGGGGTACGCAGTATTTT. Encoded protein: CASSPWGGTQYF.

The CDR3: CASSMGGPGYTF. The CDR3 region has the DNA TGTGCCAGTAGTATGGGGGGGCCCGGCTACACCTTC. This chain joins TRBV19 and TRBJ1-2, with a possible D match to TRBD1 (6 bases). CDR3 length equals 12 residues. V dropped 3 bases and J dropped 8 bases, with 10 bases sitting between them. The germline gives CDR1 LNHDA, CDR2 SQIVND (reference sequence).

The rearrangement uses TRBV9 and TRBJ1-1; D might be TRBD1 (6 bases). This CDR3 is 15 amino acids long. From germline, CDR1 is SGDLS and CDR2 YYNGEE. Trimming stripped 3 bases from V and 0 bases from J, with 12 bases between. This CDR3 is CASSAQTGLNTEAFF. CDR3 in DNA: TGTGCCAGCAGCGCCCAGACAGGATTGAACACTGAAGCTTTCTTT.

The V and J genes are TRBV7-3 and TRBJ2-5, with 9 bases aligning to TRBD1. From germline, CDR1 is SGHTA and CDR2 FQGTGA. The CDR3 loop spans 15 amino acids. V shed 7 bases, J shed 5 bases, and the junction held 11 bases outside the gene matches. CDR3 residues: CASIPRQGVEETQYF. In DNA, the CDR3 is TGTGCCAGCATTCCTAGACAGGGGGTGGAGGAGACCCAGTACTTC.

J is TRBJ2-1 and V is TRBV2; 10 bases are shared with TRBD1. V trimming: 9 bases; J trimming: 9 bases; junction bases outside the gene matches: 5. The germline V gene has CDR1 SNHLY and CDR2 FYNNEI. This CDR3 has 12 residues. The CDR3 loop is CARRDRGAEQFF. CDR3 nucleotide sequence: TGTGCCAGAAGGGACAGGGGTGCTGAGCAGTTCTTC. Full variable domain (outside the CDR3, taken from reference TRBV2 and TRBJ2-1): EPEVTQTPSHQVTQMGQEVILRCVPISNHLYFYWYRQILGQKVEFLVSFYNNEISEKSEIFDDQFSVERPDGSNFTLKIRSTKLEDSAMYFCARRDRGAEQFFGPGTRLTVL.

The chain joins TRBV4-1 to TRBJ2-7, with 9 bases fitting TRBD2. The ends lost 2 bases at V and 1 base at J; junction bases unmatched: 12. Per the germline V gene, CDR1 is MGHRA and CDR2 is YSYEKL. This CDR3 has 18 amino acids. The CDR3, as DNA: TGCGCCAGCAGCCAAATGAGGGTTAGCGGGAGATCGTCCTACGAGCAGTACTTC. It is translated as CASSQMRVSGRSSYEQYF.

This chain's CDR3 is CASSGQLGNTIYF. The CDR3 DNA follows: TGTGCCAGCAGCGGACAGCTAGGAAACACCATATATTTT. This chain uses TRBV12-3 or TRBV12-4 with TRBJ1-3; tentative D call: TRBD1 (6 bases). Between the trimmed V and J ends, which lost 6 bases and 4 bases, there was a span of 10 bases. The CDR3 is made up of 13 amino acids.

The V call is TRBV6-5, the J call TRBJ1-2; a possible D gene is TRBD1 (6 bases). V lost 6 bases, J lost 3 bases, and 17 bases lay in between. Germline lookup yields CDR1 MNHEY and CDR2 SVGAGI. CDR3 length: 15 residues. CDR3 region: CASSALIQGDYGYTF. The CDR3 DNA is TGTGCCAGCAGCGCCCTTATACAGGGAGACTATGGCTACACCTTC.

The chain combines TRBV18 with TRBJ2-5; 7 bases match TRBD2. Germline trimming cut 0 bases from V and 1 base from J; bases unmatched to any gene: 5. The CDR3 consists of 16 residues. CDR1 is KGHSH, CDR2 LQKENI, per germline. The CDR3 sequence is CASSPPWDYRQETQYF. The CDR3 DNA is TGTGCCAGCTCACCACCATGGGACTACCGCCAAGAGACCCAGTACTTC.

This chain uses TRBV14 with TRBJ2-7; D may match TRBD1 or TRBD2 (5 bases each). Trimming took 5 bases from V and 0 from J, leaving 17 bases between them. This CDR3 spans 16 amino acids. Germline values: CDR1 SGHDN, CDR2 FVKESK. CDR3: CASSGRFGAISYEQYF. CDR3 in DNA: TGTGCCAGCAGCGGACGGTTCGGGGCGATCTCCTACGAGCAGTACTTC.

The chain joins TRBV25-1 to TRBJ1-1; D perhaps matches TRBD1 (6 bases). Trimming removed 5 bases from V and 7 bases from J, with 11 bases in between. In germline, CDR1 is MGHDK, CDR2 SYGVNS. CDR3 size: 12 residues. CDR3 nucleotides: TGTGCCAGCAGTACCGGACAGTTTGAAGCTTTCTTT. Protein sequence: CASSTGQFEAFF.

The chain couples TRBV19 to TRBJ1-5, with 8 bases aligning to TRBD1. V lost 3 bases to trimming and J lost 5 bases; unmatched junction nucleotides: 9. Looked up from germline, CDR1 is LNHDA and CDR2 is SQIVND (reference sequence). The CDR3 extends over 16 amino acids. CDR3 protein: CASSMESTGAHQPQHF. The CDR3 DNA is TGTGCCAGTAGTATGGAATCGACAGGGGCCCATCAGCCCCAGCATTTT. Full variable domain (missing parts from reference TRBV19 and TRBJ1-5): DGGITQSPKYLFRKEGQNVTLSCEQNLNHDAMYWYRQDPGQGLRLIYYSQIVNDFQKGDIAEGYSVSREKKESFPLTVTSAQKNPTAFYLCASSMESTGAHQPQHFGDGTRLSIL.

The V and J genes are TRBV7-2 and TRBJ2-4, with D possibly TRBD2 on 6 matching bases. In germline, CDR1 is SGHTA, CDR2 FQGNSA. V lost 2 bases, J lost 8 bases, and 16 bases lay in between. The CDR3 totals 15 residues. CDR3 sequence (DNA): TGTGCCAGCAGCTTACTCCGGGTGAGGAGGGACATTCAGTACTTC. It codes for CASSLLRVRRDIQYF.

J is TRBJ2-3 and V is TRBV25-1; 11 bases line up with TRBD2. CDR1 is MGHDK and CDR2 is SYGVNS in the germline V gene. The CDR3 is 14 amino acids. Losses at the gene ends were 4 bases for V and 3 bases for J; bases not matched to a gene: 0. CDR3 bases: TGTGCCAGCAGTGGGACTAGCGGGACAGATACGCAGTATTTT. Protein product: CASSGTSGTDTQYF.

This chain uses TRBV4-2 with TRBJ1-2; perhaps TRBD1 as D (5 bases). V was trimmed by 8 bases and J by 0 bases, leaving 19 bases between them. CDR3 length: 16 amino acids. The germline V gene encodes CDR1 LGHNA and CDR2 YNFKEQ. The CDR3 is CASRDPDRGANYGYTF. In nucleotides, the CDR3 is TGTGCCAGCCGAGACCCGGACCGAGGGGCTAACTATGGCTACACCTTC.

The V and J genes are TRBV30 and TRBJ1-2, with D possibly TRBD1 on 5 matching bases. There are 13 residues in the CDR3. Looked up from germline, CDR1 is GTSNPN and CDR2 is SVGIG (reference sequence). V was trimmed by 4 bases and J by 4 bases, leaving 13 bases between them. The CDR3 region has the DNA TGTGCCTGGAACGGCAGGGAGGGCTATGGCTACACCTTC. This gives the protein CAWNGREGYGYTF.

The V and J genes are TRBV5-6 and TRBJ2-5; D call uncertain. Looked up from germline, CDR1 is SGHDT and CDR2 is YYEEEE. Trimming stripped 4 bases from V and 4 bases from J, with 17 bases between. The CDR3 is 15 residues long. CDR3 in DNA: TGTGCCAGCAGCACCTTGGGGAAGTGGCCAGAGACCCAGTACTTC. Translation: CASSTLGKWPETQYF. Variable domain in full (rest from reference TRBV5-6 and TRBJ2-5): DAGVTQSPTHLIKTRGQQVTLRCSPKSGHDTVSWYQQALGQGPQFIFQYYEEEERQRGNFPDRFSGHQFPNYSSELNVNALLLGDSALYLCASSTLGKWPETQYFGPGTRLLVL.

CDR3 bases: TGTGCCAGCAGCCAAGATGCCCGCGGACTAATTCCGTATTTT. This codes for CASSQDARGLIPYF. The chain uses TRBV14 and TRBJ2-3; perhaps TRBD2 as D (6 bases). V lost 0 bases and J 14 bases, leaving 18 bases between the germline ends. The CDR3 extends over 14 amino acids. Germline CDR1 reads SGHDN; CDR2 reads FVKESK.

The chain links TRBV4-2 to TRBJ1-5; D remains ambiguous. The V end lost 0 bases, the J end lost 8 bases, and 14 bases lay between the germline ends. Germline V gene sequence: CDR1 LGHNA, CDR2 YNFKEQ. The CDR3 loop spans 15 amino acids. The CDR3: CASSQDRRVFEPQHF. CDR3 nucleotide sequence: TGTGCCAGCAGCCAAGATCGGAGGGTATTTGAGCCCCAGCATTTT.

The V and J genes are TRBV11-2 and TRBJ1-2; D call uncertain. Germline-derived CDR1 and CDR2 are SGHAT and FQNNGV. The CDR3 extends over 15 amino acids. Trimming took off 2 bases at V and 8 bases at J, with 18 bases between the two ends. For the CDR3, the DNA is TGTGCCAGCAGCTTATTTCCCCCGGGTATGGACGGCTACACCTTC. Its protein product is CASSLFPPGMDGYTF. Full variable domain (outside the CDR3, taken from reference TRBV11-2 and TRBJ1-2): EAGVAQSPRYKIIEKRQSVAFWCNPISGHATLYWYQQILGQGPKLLIQFQNNGVVDDSQLPKDRFSAERLKGVDSTLKIQPAKLEDSAVYLCASSLFPPGMDGYTFGSGTRLTVV.

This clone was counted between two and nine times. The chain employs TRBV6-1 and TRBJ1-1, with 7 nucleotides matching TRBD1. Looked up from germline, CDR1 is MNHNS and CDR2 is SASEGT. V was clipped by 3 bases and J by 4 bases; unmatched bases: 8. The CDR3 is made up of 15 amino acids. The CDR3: CASSELSGGSTEAFF. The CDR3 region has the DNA TGTGCCAGCAGTGAGTTGTCAGGGGGGAGCACTGAAGCTTTCTTT.